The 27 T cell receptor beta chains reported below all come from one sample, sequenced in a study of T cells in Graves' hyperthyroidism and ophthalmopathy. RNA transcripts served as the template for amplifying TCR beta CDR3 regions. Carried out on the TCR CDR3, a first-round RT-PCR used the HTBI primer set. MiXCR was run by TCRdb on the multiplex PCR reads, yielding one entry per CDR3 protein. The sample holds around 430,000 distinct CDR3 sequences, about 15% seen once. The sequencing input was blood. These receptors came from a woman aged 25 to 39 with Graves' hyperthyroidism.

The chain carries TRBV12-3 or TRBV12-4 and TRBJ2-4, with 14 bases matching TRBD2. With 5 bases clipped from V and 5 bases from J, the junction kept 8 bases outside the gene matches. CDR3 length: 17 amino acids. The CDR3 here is CASSATRGLAGENIQYF. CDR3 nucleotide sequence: TGTGCCAGCAGTGCTACCAGGGGACTAGCGGGGGAAAACATTCAGTACTTC.

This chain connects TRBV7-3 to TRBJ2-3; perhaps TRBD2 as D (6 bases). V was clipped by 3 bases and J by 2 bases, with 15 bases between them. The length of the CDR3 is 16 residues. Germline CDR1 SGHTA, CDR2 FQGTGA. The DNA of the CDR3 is TGTGCCAGCAGCTTCGTCGGTAGCGGAAACACAGATACGCAGTATTTT. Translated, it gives CASSFVGSGNTDTQYF.

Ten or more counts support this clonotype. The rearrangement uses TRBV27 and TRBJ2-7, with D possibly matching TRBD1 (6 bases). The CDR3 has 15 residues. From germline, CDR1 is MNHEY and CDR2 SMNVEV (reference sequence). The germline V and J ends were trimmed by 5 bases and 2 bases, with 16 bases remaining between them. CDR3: CASSTPGATTYEQYF. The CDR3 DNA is TGTGCCAGCAGTACACCAGGGGCAACTACCTACGAGCAGTACTTC.

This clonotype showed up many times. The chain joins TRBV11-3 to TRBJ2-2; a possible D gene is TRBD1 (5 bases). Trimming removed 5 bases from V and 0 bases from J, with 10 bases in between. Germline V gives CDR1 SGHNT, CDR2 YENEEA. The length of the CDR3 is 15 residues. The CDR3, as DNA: TGTGCCAGCAGCACAGGACGAGCGAACACCGGGGAGCTGTTTTTT. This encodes CASSTGRANTGELFF.

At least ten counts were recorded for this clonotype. The CDR3 DNA reads as TGTGCCAGCAGCTTCGCGGGGAACACAGATACGCAGTATTTT. It specifies CASSFAGNTDTQYF. The V and J genes are TRBV11-2 and TRBJ2-3, with a tentative D call TRBD2 (6 bases). V lost 3 bases and J lost 2, with 9 bases in between. The germline gives CDR1 SGHAT, CDR2 FQNNGV. CDR3 length equals 14 residues. The whole variable domain, filled in from reference TRBV11-2 and TRBJ2-3, reads EAGVAQSPRYKIIEKRQSVAFWCNPISGHATLYWYQQILGQGPKLLIQFQNNGVVDDSQLPKDRFSAERLKGVDSTLKIQPAKLEDSAVYLCASSFAGNTDTQYFGPGTRLTVL.

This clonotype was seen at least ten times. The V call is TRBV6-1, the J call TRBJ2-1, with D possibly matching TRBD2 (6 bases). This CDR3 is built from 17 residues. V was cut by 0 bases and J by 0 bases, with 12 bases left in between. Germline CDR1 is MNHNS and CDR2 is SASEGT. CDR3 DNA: TGTGCCAGCAGTGAAGCGCATAGCGGTAGCTCCTACAATGAGCAGTTCTTC. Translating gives CASSEAHSGSSYNEQFF.

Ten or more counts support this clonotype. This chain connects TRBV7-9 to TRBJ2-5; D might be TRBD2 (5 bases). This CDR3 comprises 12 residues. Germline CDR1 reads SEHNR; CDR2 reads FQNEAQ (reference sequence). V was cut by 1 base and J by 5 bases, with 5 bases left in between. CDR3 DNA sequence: TGTGCCAGCAGCTTAGGGGAGGAGACCCAGTACTTC. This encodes CASSLGEETQYF. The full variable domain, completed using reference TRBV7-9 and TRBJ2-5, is DTGVSQNPRHKITKRGQNVTFRCDPISEHNRLYWYRQTLGQGPEFLTYFQNEAQLEKSRLLSDRFSAERPKGSFSTLEIQRTEQGDSAMYLCASSLGEETQYFGPGTRLLVL.

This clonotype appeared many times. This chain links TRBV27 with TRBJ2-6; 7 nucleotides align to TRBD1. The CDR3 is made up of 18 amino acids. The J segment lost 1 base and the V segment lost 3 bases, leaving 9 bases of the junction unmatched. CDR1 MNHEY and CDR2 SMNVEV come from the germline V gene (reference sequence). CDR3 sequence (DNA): TGTGCCAGCAGTTTCTCTTCGACAGGGTGGTCTGGGGCCAACGTCCTGACTTTC. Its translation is CASSFSSTGWSGANVLTF.

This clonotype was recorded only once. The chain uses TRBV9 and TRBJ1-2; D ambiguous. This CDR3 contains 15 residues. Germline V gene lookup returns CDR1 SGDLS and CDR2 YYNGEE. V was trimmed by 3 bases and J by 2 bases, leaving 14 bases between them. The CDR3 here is CASSALGEGNYGYTF. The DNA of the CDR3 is TGTGCCAGCAGCGCTCTGGGAGAGGGAAACTATGGCTACACCTTC.

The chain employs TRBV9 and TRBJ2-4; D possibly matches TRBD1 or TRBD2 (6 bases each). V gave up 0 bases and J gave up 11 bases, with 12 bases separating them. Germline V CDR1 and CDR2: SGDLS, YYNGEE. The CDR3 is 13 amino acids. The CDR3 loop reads CASSVEGGKVQYF. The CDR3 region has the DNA TGTGCCAGCAGCGTAGAGGGGGGAAAGGTTCAGTACTTC.

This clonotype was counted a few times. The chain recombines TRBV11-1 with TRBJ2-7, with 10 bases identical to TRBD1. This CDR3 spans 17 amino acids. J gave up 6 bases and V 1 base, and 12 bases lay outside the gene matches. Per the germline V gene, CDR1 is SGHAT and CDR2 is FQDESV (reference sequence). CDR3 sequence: CASSLGLGTGDRGEQYF. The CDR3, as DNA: TGTGCCAGCAGCTTAGGGCTCGGGACAGGGGATCGGGGCGAGCAGTACTTC.

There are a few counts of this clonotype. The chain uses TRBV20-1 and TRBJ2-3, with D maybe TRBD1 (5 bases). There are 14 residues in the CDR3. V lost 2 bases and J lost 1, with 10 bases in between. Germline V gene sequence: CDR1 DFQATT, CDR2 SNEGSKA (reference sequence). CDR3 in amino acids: CSARRGAGTDTQYF. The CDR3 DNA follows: TGCAGTGCTAGAAGGGGCGCGGGCACAGATACGCAGTATTTT.

This CDR3 reads CASSSGSDQPQHF. The CDR3 region has the DNA TGTGCCAGCAGTTCCGGATCTGATCAGCCCCAGCATTTT. The genes are TRBV6-9 and TRBJ1-5; the D is unclear. CDR3 length: 13 amino acids. CDR1 and CDR2 from the germline V gene are MNHGY and SVAAGI. V was trimmed by 4 bases and J by 5 bases, leaving 9 bases between them.

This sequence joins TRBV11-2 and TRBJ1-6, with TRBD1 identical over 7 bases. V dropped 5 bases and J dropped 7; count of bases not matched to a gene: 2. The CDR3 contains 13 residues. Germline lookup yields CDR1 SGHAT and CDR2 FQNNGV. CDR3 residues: CASSRDRNSPLHF. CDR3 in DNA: TGTGCCAGCAGCCGGGACAGAAATTCACCCCTCCACTTT.

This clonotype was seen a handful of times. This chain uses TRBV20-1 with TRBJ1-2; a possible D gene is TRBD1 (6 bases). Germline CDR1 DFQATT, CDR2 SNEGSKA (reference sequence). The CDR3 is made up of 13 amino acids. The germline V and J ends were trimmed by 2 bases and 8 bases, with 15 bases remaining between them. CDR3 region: CSARQHGQRGYTF. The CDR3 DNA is TGCAGTGCTAGACAACACGGACAGCGGGGCTACACCTTC.

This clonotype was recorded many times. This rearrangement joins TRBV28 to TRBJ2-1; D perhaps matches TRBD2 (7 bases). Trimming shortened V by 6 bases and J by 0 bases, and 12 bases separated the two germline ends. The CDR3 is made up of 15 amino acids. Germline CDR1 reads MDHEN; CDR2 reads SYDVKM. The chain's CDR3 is CASRGGTSSYNEQFF. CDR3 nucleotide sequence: TGTGCCAGCAGGGGAGGGACATCCTCCTACAATGAGCAGTTCTTC. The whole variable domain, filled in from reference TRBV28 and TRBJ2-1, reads DVKVTQSSRYLVKRTGEKVFLECVQDMDHENMFWYRQDPGLGLRLIYFSYDVKMKEKGDIPEGYSVSREKKERFSLILESASTNQTSMYLCASRGGTSSYNEQFFGPGTRLTVL.

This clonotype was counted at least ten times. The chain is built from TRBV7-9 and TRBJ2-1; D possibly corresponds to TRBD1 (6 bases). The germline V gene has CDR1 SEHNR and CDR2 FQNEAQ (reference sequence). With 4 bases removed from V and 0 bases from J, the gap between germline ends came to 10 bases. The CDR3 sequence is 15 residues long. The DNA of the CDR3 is TGTGCCAGCAGCTCGACAGGACTCTCCTACAATGAGCAGTTCTTC. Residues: CASSSTGLSYNEQFF.

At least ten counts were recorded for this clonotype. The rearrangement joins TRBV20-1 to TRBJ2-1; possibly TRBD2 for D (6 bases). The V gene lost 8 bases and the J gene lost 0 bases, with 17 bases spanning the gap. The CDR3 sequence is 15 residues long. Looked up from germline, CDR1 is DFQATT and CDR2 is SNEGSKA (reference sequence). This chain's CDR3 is CSTDYAGSSYNEQFF. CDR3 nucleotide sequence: TGCAGTACGGACTATGCGGGGAGCTCCTACAATGAGCAGTTCTTC.

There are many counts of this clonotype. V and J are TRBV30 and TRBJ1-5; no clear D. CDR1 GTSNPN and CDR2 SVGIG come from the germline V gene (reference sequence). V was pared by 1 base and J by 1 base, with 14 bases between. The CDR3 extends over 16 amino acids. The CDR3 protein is CAWSGGEVSSNQPQHF. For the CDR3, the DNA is TGTGCCTGGAGTGGGGGAGAGGTTAGCAGCAATCAGCCCCAGCATTTT.

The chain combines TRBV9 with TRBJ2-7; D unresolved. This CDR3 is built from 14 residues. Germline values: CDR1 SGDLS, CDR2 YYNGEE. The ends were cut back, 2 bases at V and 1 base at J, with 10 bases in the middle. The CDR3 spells CASSVRSTSYEQYF. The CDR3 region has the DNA TGTGCCAGCAGCGTCAGGTCCACTTCCTACGAGCAGTACTTC.

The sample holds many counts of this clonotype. The CDR3 coding sequence is TGTGCCAGCAGTCCGTGGGACAAGCCGAACACTGAAGCTTTCTTT. The encoded protein is CASSPWDKPNTEAFF. The chain is built from TRBV28 and TRBJ1-1, with D possibly being TRBD1 (6 bases). This CDR3 region has 15 residues. Between the trimmed V and J ends, which lost 5 bases and 1 base, there was a span of 14 bases. Per the germline V gene, CDR1 is MDHEN and CDR2 is SYDVKM.

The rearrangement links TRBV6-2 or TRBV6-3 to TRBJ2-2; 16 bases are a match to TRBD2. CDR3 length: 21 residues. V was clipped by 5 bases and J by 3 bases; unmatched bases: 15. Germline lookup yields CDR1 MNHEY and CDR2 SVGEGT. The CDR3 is CASSNPPGTSGRAVDTGELFF. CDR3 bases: TGTGCCAGCAGTAATCCCCCCGGGACTAGCGGGAGGGCCGTTGACACCGGGGAGCTGTTTTTT.

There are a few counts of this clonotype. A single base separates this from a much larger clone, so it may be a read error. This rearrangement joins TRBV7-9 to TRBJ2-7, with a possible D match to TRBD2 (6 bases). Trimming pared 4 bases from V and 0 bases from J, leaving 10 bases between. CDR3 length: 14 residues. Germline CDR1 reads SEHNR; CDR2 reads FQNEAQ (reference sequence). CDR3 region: CASSSWTTSYEQYF. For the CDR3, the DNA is TGTGCCAGCAGCTCCTGGACTACCTCCTACGAGCAGTACTTC.

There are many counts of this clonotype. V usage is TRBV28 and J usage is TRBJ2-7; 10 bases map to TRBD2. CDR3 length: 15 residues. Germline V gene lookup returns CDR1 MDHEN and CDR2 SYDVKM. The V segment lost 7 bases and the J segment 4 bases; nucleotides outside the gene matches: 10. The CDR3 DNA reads TGTGCCAGCATCCAAACTAGCGGGACTCCTTACGAGCAGTACTTC. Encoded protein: CASIQTSGTPYEQYF.

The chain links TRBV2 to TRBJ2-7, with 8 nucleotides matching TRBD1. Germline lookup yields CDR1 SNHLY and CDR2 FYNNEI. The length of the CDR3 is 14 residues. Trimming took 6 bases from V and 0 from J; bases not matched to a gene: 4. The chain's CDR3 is CASRTDRASYEQYF. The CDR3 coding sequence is TGTGCCAGCAGGACGGACAGGGCCTCCTACGAGCAGTACTTC.

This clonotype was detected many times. This CDR3 reads CASSPADTQYF. The CDR3 DNA reads TGTGCCAGCTCCCCGGCAGATACGCAGTATTTT. The chain has TRBV18 and TRBJ2-3, with no clear D. V gave up 6 bases and J gave up 4 bases, with 5 bases separating them. Looked up from germline, CDR1 is KGHSH and CDR2 is LQKENI. CDR3 length: 11 residues.

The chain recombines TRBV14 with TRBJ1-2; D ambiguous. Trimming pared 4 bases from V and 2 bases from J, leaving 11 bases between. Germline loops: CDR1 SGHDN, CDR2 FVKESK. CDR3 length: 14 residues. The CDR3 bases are TGTGCCAGCAGCCCAGGAGGTTACAACTATGGCTACACCTTC. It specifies CASSPGGYNYGYTF.